This T cell receptor (beta chain) comes out of a study of blood T cell repertoires in COVID-19. TCRdb's copy holds only in-frame clones and misses some; the assay was immunoSEQ multiplex PCR. The top ten clones hold around 3% of a sample with hundreds of thousands of clones, around 90% of them seen once. V lost 6 bases and J lost 5, with 10 bases in between. The germline V gene encodes CDR1 MNHEY and CDR2 SVGEGT. There are 12 residues in the CDR3. The rearrangement links TRBV6-2 or TRBV6-3 to TRBJ2-5; D is tentatively TRBD1 or TRBD2 (6 bases each). The receptor was isolated from a woman younger than 45 with COVID-19, enrolled during active disease. The sequenced material came from peripheral blood. The CDR3 region has the DNA TGTGCCAGCAGCCCGGGGGCTGAGACCCAGTACTTC. It is translated as CASSPGAETQYF.